This T cell receptor beta chain is from a study of blood T cell repertoires in COVID-19. The overall study: T cells, B-cell-depleted T cells, or PBMCs supplied cDNA or gDNA.

CDR1 and CDR2 (germline): LGHDT, YNNKEL (reference sequence). The V gene end was trimmed by 5 bases and the J gene end by 6 bases; junction bases not matched to a gene: 7. The CDR3 has 15 residues. Original processing methods: Amplifying reference gene primers gave estimates of nucleated cell counts. Libraries were prepared by immunoSEQ multiplex PCR; TCRdb keeps only in-frame clonotypes and omits some of them. That table is the source of V, J and clone size, and D and trimming were worked out from the DNA. The table lists 20,000 to 25,000 clones, roughly 90% of them singletons, with over 6% in the top ten.

The chain couples TRBV3-1 (or the pseudogene TRBV3-2) to TRBJ1-5; 10 bases are a match to TRBD1. The sample was peripheral blood. The clonotype was recovered from a woman older than 75 with active COVID-19. DNA of the CDR3: TGTGCCAGCAGCGCGGGACAGGGGTCGAGTCAGCCCCAGCATTTT. The encoded protein is CASSAGQGSSQPQHF.